The 21 T cell receptor beta chains presented below share a single source sample, sequenced in a study of blood T cell repertoires in COVID-19. Clones were sequenced by immunoSEQ multiplex PCR, and TCRdb holds only the in-frame ones, with some missing. The sample lists hundreds of thousands of clones; 70% to 90% were seen once. Sequenced sample: PBMCs or T cells enriched from blood (not recorded which). The receptors were gathered from a man aged 25-40 years who had recovered from COVID-19.

The V gene is TRBV20-1, the J gene TRBJ1-2; TRBD1 matches at 11 bases. V shed 3 bases, J shed 3 bases, and the junction held 3 bases outside the gene matches. The CDR3 consists of 14 residues. The germline gives CDR1 DFQATT, CDR2 SNEGSKA (reference sequence). CDR3 amino acids: CSASGDRGYYGYTF. Here the CDR3 DNA reads TGCAGTGCTAGTGGGGACAGGGGGTACTATGGCTACACCTTC.

This CDR3 reads CASSHPRQYSTDTQYF. In nucleotides, the CDR3 is TGTGCCAGTAGTCACCCCAGACAATATAGCACAGATACGCAGTATTTT. The chain links TRBV19 to TRBJ2-3; no firm D call. The CDR3 runs to 16 residues. Germline V gene lookup returns CDR1 LNHDA and CDR2 SQIVND (reference sequence). V shed 5 bases and J shed 0 bases, with 15 bases lying between them.

This chain links TRBV27 with TRBJ2-3, with D possibly matching TRBD1 (6 bases). The CDR3 spans 15 residues. Germline CDR1 and CDR2: MNHEY and SMNVEV (reference sequence). The V and J ends lost 5 bases and 10 bases respectively, with 22 bases between them. CDR3 protein: CASSTTGTTFNSQYF. In DNA, the CDR3 is TGTGCCAGCAGTACGACCGGGACAACCTTTAACTCGCAGTATTTT.

The chain couples TRBV2 to TRBJ2-5; no clear D gene. Trimming took off 9 bases at V and 0 bases at J, with 8 bases between the two ends. The CDR3 covers 12 residues. Germline-derived CDR1 and CDR2 are SNHLY and FYNNEI. CDR3: CASAPDQETQYF. The CDR3 nucleotides are TGTGCCAGTGCACCGGACCAAGAGACCCAGTACTTC. Drawing the rest from reference TRBV2 and TRBJ2-5, the complete variable domain is EPEVTQTPSHQVTQMGQEVILRCVPISNHLYFYWYRQILGQKVEFLVSFYNNEISEKSEIFDDQFSVERPDGSNFTLKIRSTKLEDSAMYFCASAPDQETQYFGPGTRLLVL.

The rearrangement links TRBV27 to TRBJ2-5; TRBD1 agrees at 8 bases. V was pared by 4 bases and J by 5 bases, with 3 bases of the junction left unmatched. The CDR3 is 13 residues long. CDR1 and CDR2 (germline): MNHEY, SMNVEV (reference sequence). The CDR3 reads CASSWTGLETQYF. CDR3 sequence (DNA): TGTGCCAGCAGTTGGACAGGGTTGGAGACCCAGTACTTC.

The chain uses TRBV19 and TRBJ1-5; a possible D gene is TRBD1 (6 bases). Between the trimmed V and J ends, which lost 5 bases and 6 bases, there was a span of 14 bases. CDR1 is LNHDA, CDR2 SQIVND, per germline (reference sequence). CDR3 length equals 14 residues. The CDR3 spells CASSRQEGAQPQHF. CDR3 sequence (DNA): TGTGCCAGTAGTCGACAGGAAGGTGCTCAGCCCCAGCATTTT. The variable domain in full, with the rest retrieved from reference TRBV19 and TRBJ1-5, is DGGITQSPKYLFRKEGQNVTLSCEQNLNHDAMYWYRQDPGQGLRLIYYSQIVNDFQKGDIAEGYSVSREKKESFPLTVTSAQKNPTAFYLCASSRQEGAQPQHFGDGTRLSIL.

There are a few counts of this clone. The J gene is TRBJ1-2, the V gene TRBV7-9; D is unresolved. V was pared by 4 bases and J by 2 bases, with 8 bases between. CDR3 size: 13 residues. Germline CDR1 is SEHNR and CDR2 is FQNEAQ (reference sequence). This CDR3 is CASSWLENYGYTF. DNA for the CDR3: TGTGCCAGCAGCTGGTTGGAGAACTATGGCTACACCTTC.

The chain carries TRBV30 and TRBJ2-1; D might be TRBD2 (5 bases). V lost 2 bases and J lost 1, with 9 bases in between. This CDR3 has 14 amino acids. CDR1 and CDR2 (germline): GTSNPN, SVGIG (reference sequence). The CDR3 region is CAWSIQRSYNEQFF. In DNA, the CDR3 is TGTGCCTGGAGTATCCAGCGGTCCTACAATGAGCAGTTCTTC.

J is TRBJ1-1 and V is TRBV7-6, with 7 bases fitting TRBD1. The CDR3 totals 15 residues. Germline CDR1 reads SGHVS; CDR2 reads FNYEAQ. V lost 4 bases to trimming and J lost 1 base; unmatched junction nucleotides: 6. This chain's CDR3 is CASSSRQGTNTEAFF. For the CDR3, the DNA is TGTGCCAGCAGCTCCAGACAGGGAACGAACACTGAAGCTTTCTTT.

This chain links TRBV7-2 with TRBJ1-2; 9 nucleotides line up with TRBD1. The V segment lost 5 bases and the J segment 5 bases; nucleotides outside the gene matches: 6. Germline V gene lookup returns CDR1 SGHTA and CDR2 FQGNSA. The CDR3 extends over 14 amino acids. CDR3 sequence: CASSGLGQGYGYTF. In DNA form, the CDR3 reads TGTGCCAGCAGCGGGTTGGGACAGGGATATGGCTACACCTTC.

The rearrangement joins TRBV6-2 or TRBV6-3 to TRBJ1-3, with 9 bases identical to TRBD1. Trimming took 5 bases from V and 0 from J; bases not matched to a gene: 11. The CDR3 is made up of 18 amino acids. Germline V gene lookup returns CDR1 MNHEY and CDR2 SVGEGT. CDR3 sequence (DNA): TGTGCCAGCAGTCAAACCCCGGGACAGGGAAGCTCTGGAAACACCATATATTTT. Its protein is CASSQTPGQGSSGNTIYF.

Concerning this clone itself: The sample has other DNA sequences that encode this CDR3 too. This sequence joins TRBV6-1 and TRBJ2-7; possibly TRBD1 for D (5 bases). The length of the CDR3 is 16 residues. Trimming took off 1 base at V and 2 bases at J, with 15 bases between the two ends. Germline V gene lookup returns CDR1 MNHNS and CDR2 SASEGT. CDR3 sequence reads: CASSEGWGPITYEQYF. The CDR3 bases are TGTGCCAGCAGTGAAGGGTGGGGCCCAATAACCTACGAGCAGTACTTC.

CDR3 bases: TGTGCCAGCATGGGGGGAAAATTGGGGGAGCTGTTTTTT. It is translated as CASMGGKLGELFF. This chain uses TRBV6-5 with TRBJ2-2; the D gene is possibly TRBD2 (6 bases). CDR1 and CDR2 from the germline V gene are MNHEY and SVGAGI. V was pared by 7 bases and J by 8 bases, with 14 bases between. The CDR3 runs to 13 residues.

The J gene is TRBJ2-2, the V gene TRBV7-6; TRBD1 might be the D (5 bases). CDR1 and CDR2 from the germline V gene are SGHVS and FNYEAQ. V lost 5 bases, J lost 2 bases, and 9 bases lay in between. CDR3 length: 14 amino acids. CDR3 coding DNA: TGTGCCAGCAGCATACAGGTTAACACCGGGGAGCTGTTTTTT. Amino acids: CASSIQVNTGELFF.

The chain joins TRBV19 to TRBJ2-7, with D possibly TRBD1 on 6 matching bases. The germline CDR1 and CDR2 sequences are LNHDA and SQIVND (reference sequence). This CDR3 contains 14 residues. Trimming stripped 7 bases from V and 2 bases from J, with 15 bases between. The CDR3 reads CASTRTATTYEQYF. The DNA for the CDR3 is TGTGCCAGTACCCGGACAGCAACAACCTACGAGCAGTACTTC.

The V call is TRBV30, the J call TRBJ1-2; the D gene is possibly TRBD1 (6 bases). There are 16 residues in the CDR3. CDR1 and CDR2 from the germline V gene are GTSNPN and SVGIG (reference sequence). Trimming pared 3 bases from V and 6 bases from J, leaving 23 bases between. CDR3 in DNA: TGTGCCTGGAGCAAGGTCGGGGACACCCGTCCTCATGGCTACACCTTC. It encodes CAWSKVGDTRPHGYTF.

The chain carries TRBV7-2 and TRBJ2-7, with 10 bases identical to TRBD1. CDR3 length: 14 amino acids. Trimming removed 6 bases from V and 4 bases from J; junction bases left unmatched: 6. The germline V gene has CDR1 SGHTA and CDR2 FQGNSA. The CDR3 DNA is TGTGCCAGCAGTTTGGACAGGGGGAATTACGAGCAGTACTTC. Translating it yields CASSLDRGNYEQYF.

The J gene is TRBJ1-2, the V gene TRBV3-1 (or the pseudogene TRBV3-2); D perhaps matches TRBD1 (6 bases). V lost 1 base to trimming and J lost 2 bases, with 17 bases between them. The CDR3 has 17 amino acids. The germline V gene has CDR1 LGHDT and CDR2 YNNKEL (reference sequence). CDR3 sequence (DNA): TGTGCCAGCAGCCAAGGGACGTATGGGACACGCAACTATGGCTACACCTTC. It specifies CASSQGTYGTRNYGYTF.

The chain combines TRBV24-1 with TRBJ1-4; D not resolved. The CDR3 covers 13 residues. Per germline, CDR1 KGHDR and CDR2 SFDVKD. The V gene lost 6 bases and the J gene lost 5 bases, with 9 bases spanning the gap. CDR3 region: CATSPRFNEKLFF. The CDR3 DNA reads as TGTGCCACCAGTCCACGGTTCAATGAAAAACTGTTTTTT.

This clone was seen only once. The chain joins TRBV10-3 to TRBJ2-7; D is possibly TRBD1 (6 bases). The germline V gene encodes CDR1 ENHRY and CDR2 SYGVKD. The CDR3 is 14 amino acids. V was trimmed by 4 bases and J by 0 bases, leaving 10 bases between them. CDR3 region: CAISGETGSYEQYF. The CDR3 region has the DNA TGTGCCATCAGTGGGGAGACAGGCTCCTACGAGCAGTACTTC.

This clone was seen a single time. V gene TRBV29-1 combines with J gene TRBJ2-1; no definite D call. The CDR3 spans 13 residues. Germline loops: CDR1 SQVTM, CDR2 ANQGSEA. The V end lost 4 bases, the J end lost 0 bases, and 7 bases lay between the germline ends. This chain's CDR3 is CSVAESSYNEQFF. The CDR3 nucleotides are TGCAGCGTTGCGGAGAGCTCCTACAATGAGCAGTTCTTC.